These 17 T cell receptor beta chains share one sample of origin, sequenced in a study of T cells in Graves' hyperthyroidism and ophthalmopathy. Amplification of TCR beta CDR3 regions was performed using RNA transcripts as template. Using the HTBI primer set, a first-round RT-PCR was run on the TCR CDR3. MiXCR, run by TCRdb on the multiplex PCR reads, gives a single entry per CDR3 protein. The table lists around 620,000 distinct CDR3 sequences, approximately 44% of them singletons. The sample consisted of peripheral blood or thyroid tissue (not recorded which). The origin of the receptors is an adult woman with Graves' disease, either hyperthyroidism or ophthalmopathy (not recorded which).

This clonotype was picked up a small number of times. A much larger clonotype is one base distant, so this may be a read error. The chain is built from TRBV7-9 and TRBJ1-1, with 10 bases matching TRBD1. The V gene's germline CDR1 is SEHNR and CDR2 FQNEAQ (reference sequence). The CDR3 runs to 14 residues. The J segment lost 10 bases and the V segment lost 5 bases, leaving 10 bases of the junction unmatched. For the CDR3, the DNA is TGTGCCAGCAGCCCTCGACAGGGGGCTTCTGGAGCTTTCTTT. It codes for CASSPRQGASGAFF.

This clonotype was seen ten or more times. V usage is TRBV20-1 and J usage is TRBJ2-2; possibly TRBD2 for D (6 bases). Per the germline V gene, CDR1 is DFQATT and CDR2 is SNEGSKA (reference sequence). The CDR3 has 14 amino acids. V shed 1 base and J shed 7 bases, with 13 bases lying between them. The CDR3 sequence: CSARVPGRGGELFF. DNA for the CDR3: TGCAGTGCTAGAGTGCCCGGGCGGGGCGGGGAGCTGTTTTTT.

This clonotype was counted ten times or more. This sequence joins TRBV12-3 or TRBV12-4 and TRBJ2-2; D might be TRBD2 (5 bases). Trimming took off 2 bases at V and 7 bases at J, with 11 bases between the two ends. This CDR3 region has 14 residues. This CDR3 is CASSLLGVSGELFF. The CDR3 bases are TGTGCCAGCAGTTTACTCGGGGTCAGCGGGGAGCTGTTTTTT.

This clonotype was seen once. V and J are TRBV7-9 and TRBJ1-1; tentatively, D is TRBD1 (5 bases). CDR3 size: 16 residues. Germline CDR1 SEHNR, CDR2 FQNEAQ (reference sequence). Trimming took off 4 bases at V and 1 base at J, with 16 bases between the two ends. The DNA of the CDR3 is TGTGCCAGCAGCTCTCGGGAGGGGCCAGGGAACACTGAAGCTTTCTTT. It translates to CASSSREGPGNTEAFF.

This clonotype was picked up many times. This chain connects TRBV5-1 to TRBJ1-1, with TRBD1 identical over 9 bases. CDR1 and CDR2 (germline): SGHRS, YFSETQ. This CDR3 contains 14 residues. Losses at the gene ends were 2 bases for V and 5 bases for J; bases not matched to a gene: 4. CDR3 loop: CASSLQGAGTEAFF. CDR3 coding DNA: TGCGCCAGCAGCTTACAGGGGGCAGGAACTGAAGCTTTCTTT.

The table lists this clonotype with many counts. The V and J genes are TRBV7-9 and TRBJ2-7; D remains ambiguous. V was cut by 5 bases and J by 7 bases, with 15 bases left in between. From germline, CDR1 is SEHNR and CDR2 FQNEAQ (reference sequence). The CDR3 length is 13 residues. The CDR3 nucleotides read TGTGCCAGCAGCCAGGACCCCCATCAGGAGCAGTACTTC. This sequence encodes CASSQDPHQEQYF.

The chain links TRBV11-2 to TRBJ1-2; the D gene is possibly TRBD1 (6 bases). The germline V gene encodes CDR1 SGHAT and CDR2 FQNNGV. Between the trimmed V and J ends, which lost 1 base and 6 bases, there was a span of 15 bases. The CDR3 is 15 amino acids. This CDR3 reads CASSLGPAGEDGYTF. The CDR3 DNA follows: TGTGCCAGCAGCTTAGGGCCTGCAGGGGAGGATGGCTACACCTTC.

The chain joins TRBV7-9 to TRBJ1-1; TRBD1 is a possible D gene (6 bases). The CDR3 length is 12 residues. The V gene lost 4 bases and the J gene lost 6 bases, with 9 bases spanning the gap. Germline loops: CDR1 SEHNR, CDR2 FQNEAQ (reference sequence). The CDR3 spells CASSSQGPEAFF. The CDR3, as DNA: TGTGCCAGCAGCTCGCAGGGGCCTGAAGCTTTCTTT.

The chain recombines TRBV29-1 with TRBJ1-1; 7 bases align to TRBD1. From germline, CDR1 is SQVTM and CDR2 ANQGSEA. J gave up 0 bases and V 8 bases, and 9 bases lay outside the gene matches. There are 14 residues in the CDR3. CDR3: CSLGQSSMNTEAFF. The CDR3 nucleotides are TGCAGCTTGGGACAGTCGTCGATGAACACTGAAGCTTTCTTT.

This clonotype was seen at least ten times. The V and J genes are TRBV6-6 and TRBJ2-7; maybe TRBD2 (5 bases). CDR3 size: 12 residues. Trimming removed 8 bases from V and 5 bases from J, with 13 bases in between. CDR1 MNHNY and CDR2 SVGAGI come from the germline V gene (reference sequence). CDR3 residues: CASSKRADEQYF. The CDR3 DNA reads TGTGCCAGCTCAAAAAGAGCGGACGAGCAGTACTTC.

This sequence joins TRBV7-8 and TRBJ1-1; D unresolved. Per germline, CDR1 SGHVS and CDR2 FQNEAQ. The V end lost 1 base, the J end lost 1 base, and 10 bases lay between the germline ends. The CDR3 totals 15 residues. CDR3 sequence reads: CASSLVGSGNTEAFF. DNA of the CDR3: TGTGCCAGCAGCTTAGTAGGCAGCGGGAACACTGAAGCTTTCTTT. Looking up the rest from reference TRBV7-8 and TRBJ1-1 gives the full variable domain: GAGVSQSPRYKVAKRGQDVALRCDPISGHVSLFWYQQALGQGPEFLTYFQNEAQLDKSGLPSDRFFAERPEGSVSTLKIQRTQQEDSAVYLCASSLVGSGNTEAFFGQGTRLTVV.

The V gene is TRBV3-1, the J gene TRBJ1-1; 10 bases fit TRBD1. Germline CDR1 LGHDT, CDR2 YNNKEL (reference sequence). The V gene end was trimmed by 0 bases and the J gene end by 4 bases; junction bases not matched to a gene: 5. This CDR3 region has 16 residues. The CDR3 DNA reads TGTGCCAGCAGCCAAGATCTGACAGGGGGCATCACTGAAGCTTTCTTT. Translated, it gives CASSQDLTGGITEAFF. Drawing the rest from reference TRBV3-1 and TRBJ1-1, the complete variable domain is DTAVSQTPKYLVTQMGNDKSIKCEQNLGHDTMYWYKQDSKKFLKIMFSYNNKELIINETVPNRFSPKSPDKAHLNLHINSLELGDSAVYFCASSQDLTGGITEAFFGQGTRLTVV.

The V gene is TRBV5-1, the J gene TRBJ1-1; D uncertain. In germline, CDR1 is SGHRS, CDR2 YFSETQ. This CDR3 is 15 amino acids long. The ends were cut back, 0 bases at V and 1 base at J, with 10 bases in the middle. The CDR3 bases are TGCGCCAGCAGCTTGGTTGGTAATGAGAACACTGAAGCTTTCTTT. Protein product: CASSLVGNENTEAFF.

The chain combines TRBV4-1 with TRBJ1-1; TRBD1 aligns across 8 bases. J lost 8 bases, V lost 1 base, and 6 bases had no gene match. The CDR3 runs to 14 residues. Germline CDR1 and CDR2: MGHRA and YSYEKL. CDR3 sequence: CASSQAPRDREAFF. The CDR3 bases are TGCGCCAGCAGCCAAGCTCCTCGGGACAGGGAAGCTTTCTTT.

This clonotype was recorded many times. The CDR3 loop reads CASSLAAGAREQYF. The CDR3 region has the DNA TGCGCCAGCAGCTTGGCGGCGGGGGCAAGGGAGCAGTACTTC. The chain carries TRBV5-1 and TRBJ2-7; tentatively, D is TRBD2 (7 bases). Germline CDR1 and CDR2: SGHRS and YFSETQ. The CDR3 spans 14 residues. V was trimmed by 0 bases and J by 7 bases, leaving 14 bases between them.

The CDR3 protein is CASSFPTTYTEAFF. CDR3 DNA: TGTGCCAGCAGCTTCCCTACTACATACACTGAAGCTTTCTTT. This chain links TRBV9 with TRBJ1-1, with no clear D. Germline V gene lookup returns CDR1 SGDLS and CDR2 YYNGEE. The CDR3 is 14 amino acids. V lost 4 bases to trimming and J lost 3 bases, with 13 bases between them.

There are a few counts of this clonotype. The chain employs TRBV7-8 and TRBJ1-1; D uncertain. The CDR3 loop spans 14 amino acids. The germline gives CDR1 SGHVS, CDR2 FQNEAQ. Trimming took off 5 bases at V and 7 bases at J, with 17 bases between the two ends. In DNA, the CDR3 is TGTGCCAGCAGCCCACAAAGTAGCCAGATTGAAGCTTTCTTT. Translated: CASSPQSSQIEAFF.